This entry lists 8 T cell receptor beta chains sequenced from one sample in a study of T cells in Graves' hyperthyroidism and ophthalmopathy. Amplified TCR beta CDR3 regions derived from RNA transcripts. A first-round RT-PCR of the TCR CDR3 used the HTBI primer set. One entry per CDR3 protein, called by TCRdb with MiXCR from the multiplex PCR reads. The sample contains hundreds of thousands of distinct CDR3 sequences, under 60% of which appear only once. Sequences were obtained from peripheral blood or thyroid tissue (not recorded which). The receptors stem from a woman aged 18-30 years with Graves' hyperthyroidism.

This chain uses TRBV20-1 with TRBJ2-7, with D perhaps matching TRBD2 (5 bases). The CDR3 runs 14 residues. Germline CDR1 DFQATT, CDR2 SNEGSKA (reference sequence). V lost 0 bases, J lost 0 bases, and 9 bases lay in between. This CDR3 is CSARDPGISYEQYF. CDR3 sequence (DNA): TGCAGTGCTAGAGACCCCGGGATCTCCTACGAGCAGTACTTC.

This clonotype was observed at least ten times. The J gene is TRBJ1-1, the V gene TRBV29-1, with 7 bases matching TRBD1. The V and J ends lost 4 bases and 2 bases, in that order; junction bases with no gene match: 7. The CDR3 totals 14 residues. Germline CDR1 and CDR2: SQVTM and ANQGSEA. The CDR3 spells CSVADHRGNTEAFF. DNA for the CDR3: TGCAGCGTTGCGGATCACAGGGGAAACACTGAAGCTTTCTTT.

The chain employs TRBV10-3 and TRBJ2-7, with TRBD2 as a possible D gene (5 bases). The CDR3 sequence is 10 residues long. Germline values: CDR1 ENHRY, CDR2 SYGVKD. The CDR3 coding sequence is TGTACCCTACTAGCCTACGAGCAGTACTTC. Amino acids: CTLLAYEQYF.

This clonotype has only a few counts. V usage is TRBV19 and J usage is TRBJ2-7; 9 bases align to TRBD1. CDR1 is LNHDA, CDR2 SQIVND, per germline (reference sequence). With 3 bases clipped from V and 1 base from J, the junction kept 4 bases outside the gene matches. The CDR3 is 15 residues long. The CDR3 spells CASSIGQGRSYEQYF. CDR3 coding DNA: TGTGCCAGTAGTATCGGACAGGGGAGGTCCTACGAGCAGTACTTC.

The chain links TRBV11-1 to TRBJ1-5; D ambiguous. With 5 bases removed from V and 7 bases from J, the gap between germline ends came to 12 bases. Germline V gene sequence: CDR1 SGHAT, CDR2 FQDESV (reference sequence). This CDR3 is built from 13 residues. The CDR3 nucleotides are TGTGCCAGCAGCACCTCCGGGCGGCAGCCCCAGCATTTT. It specifies CASSTSGRQPQHF.

This clonotype was counted a few times. V is TRBV2 and J is TRBJ1-2; TRBD1 matches 7 bases. The junction had 10 bases not matched to a gene; V was cut back by 6 bases and J by 3 bases. CDR1 SNHLY and CDR2 FYNNEI come from the germline V gene. This CDR3 contains 15 residues. DNA for the CDR3: TGTGCCAGCAGCCAAGGGGGCGAGTGGGACTATGGCTACACCTTC. This codes for CASSQGGEWDYGYTF.

J is TRBJ1-1 and V is TRBV7-9; D is unclear. The CDR3 loop spans 14 amino acids. Trimming cost V 3 bases and J 0 bases, with 8 bases left between them. Germline CDR1 SEHNR, CDR2 FQNEAQ (reference sequence). CDR3 in DNA: TGTGCCAGCAGCTTCCGGGCCATGAACACTGAAGCTTTCTTT. This sequence encodes CASSFRAMNTEAFF.

The chain uses TRBV10-3 and TRBJ1-1; 7 nucleotides agree with TRBD1. V was clipped by 10 bases and J by 1 base; unmatched bases: 15. The CDR3 is 16 amino acids. CDR1 and CDR2 (germline): ENHRY, SYGVKD. CDR3 in amino acids: CASSRGQRWGNTEAFF. The DNA for the CDR3 is TGTGCCAGCAGCAGGGGACAGCGCTGGGGGAACACTGAAGCTTTCTTT.